This T cell receptor beta chain was recorded in a study of CD8 T cells in ankylosing spondylitis (dated by TCRdb to the late 2010s). Broadly, across the study: The study profiled T cell receptor beta repertoires in healthy donors and ankylosing spondylitis patients to find disease-linked TCR variants. Peripheral blood was sampled, and synovial fluid was additionally collected from ankylosing spondylitis patients. The full study cohort was made up of roughly 25 ankylosing spondylitis patients and fewer than 120 healthy donors.

This clonotype has a count of ten or more. Its binding antigen is unknown. Per-base quality was not reported, and no clone a single base away is much larger than it. TCRdb names Illumina MiSeq as the instrument used. Quantitative 5'-RACE with molecular barcodes was the method used to prepare the TCR beta libraries. As for how the authors treated the data: A new computational method, built on a probabilistic model of VDJ rearrangement, was used to identify disease-linked TCR variants. TCRdb trimmed the raw reads at Q25, called clones with MiXCR and kept productive beta chains. Entries that share a CDR3 protein sequence are merged under the most common genes and DNA. None of the V and J calls come from the authors' own analysis; TCRdb made them. This sample has around 18,000 distinct CDR3 sequences in its table, and approximately 7.6% of those were observed once. About a third of the sample is in the top ten clones.

The CDR3 runs 17 residues from the cysteine to the phenylalanine. The kept DNA is CDR3 alone, 51 bases in frame from the first base. A distance of 20 bases separates the germline ends of V and J, which lose 5 bases and 2 bases respectively. CDR1 MNHEY and CDR2 SMNVEV were looked up in the germline V gene (reference sequence). Overall study outcomes, separate from this receptor: The disease-linked clones were reported as significantly enriched in matched synovial fluid samples from ankylosing spondylitis patients. Some TCR beta motif variants had previously been reported in synovial fluid and blood of reactive arthritis patients, which suggested common disease-initiation mechanisms. The disease-linked clones had a CD8+ phenotype and were found at relatively low frequencies in peripheral blood. Blood from ankylosing spondylitis patients appeared to be characterized by a TCR beta motif made up of several highly homologous amino acid variants.

The TCR was taken from a male donor with ankylosing spondylitis or in good health (not recorded which). Material: blood. The rearranged chain carries TRBV27 and TRBJ2-3, with the identity of the D gene unclear. CDR3 reads: CASSRQVGPSVTDTQYF. The bases are TGTGCCAGCAGTCGCCAGGTCGGGCCATCAGTCACAGATACGCAGTATTTT.